This T cell receptor (beta chain) was retrieved from a study of early T cells in non-severe SARS-CoV-2 infection listed by TCRdb under 2021. In the study overall: Because TCR sequencing was done on bulk RNA from unsorted whole blood, the alpha and beta chains could not be paired.

Taken from cysteine to phenylalanine, the CDR3 has 17 residues. Only the CDR3 portion is preserved as DNA: 51 bases, with reading frame beginning at the first base. The receptor library was made with 5' RACE. These reads were obtained on a NextSeq 500. In the TCR library protocol, unique molecular identifiers were attached to individual cDNA molecules to correct for PCR bias and sequencing error. Both TCR alpha and beta chains were sequenced, and tight co-correlation was observed between alpha and beta sequence abundances in each sample. Per the authors' processing: V gene, J gene and CDR3 annotation of TCR sequences was performed with Decombinator V4. Expanded TCRs were defined as changing significantly between any two time points under a Poisson model with p below 0.0001. Abundances of TCRs were expressed as counts per million after normalisation to the total number of TCRs sequenced in each sample. TRAV1-2 paired with TRAJ12, TRAJ20 or TRAJ33 defined MAIT TCRs, while TRAV10 paired with TRAJ18 defined iNKT TCRs. VDJdb, accessed on 1 November 2021, was searched for TCRs annotated for CMV, EBV and SARS-CoV-2, and TCRs annotated for more than one antigen were excluded. TCRdb reanalyzed the raw reads on its own, using fastp at Q25 for trimming and MiXCR for clone calling, and kept in-frame beta chains. Duplicate CDR3 protein sequences are folded into a single record with the most common DNA and genes. The V and J calls, along with clone size, are taken from TCRdb and not from the paper's own processing. The sample table shows about 99,000 distinct CDR3 sequences, and approximately 15% are seen once. Roughly 1.2% of the sample belongs to the ten largest clones.

What the study reported, not specific to this receptor: Matching against VDJdb was skewed toward anti-spike CD8 responses, likely underestimated virus-specific expansions, and missed private and CD4 specificities.

This clonotype was seen only a few times. Its antigen is not yet known. Within one base of it there is no much larger clone, and no base qualities were kept. The study was a case-control design nested within a healthcare worker cohort in London, UK, with weekly nasopharyngeal swab PCR tests and blood sampling. Healthcare workers were enrolled in the week of the UK lockdown, from 23 to 31 March 2020, and were followed every week for up to roughly 16 weeks. Sequenced input: whole blood. The chain uses TRBV21-1 and TRBJ2-7; the table calls TRBD2, which could not be checked here. TRBV21-1 is classified as a pseudogene. The TCR comes from an adult who was a healthcare worker with PCR-confirmed SARS-CoV-2 infection or an uninfected control (not recorded which). The DNA sequence is as follows: TGTGCCAGCAGCAAAAGGCCTCCTTCAATCCCTCCGCCCGAGCAGTACTTC. Translated, it gives CASSKRPPSIPPPEQYF.